Described below is a single T cell receptor beta chain sequence and its context. The antigen remains unidentified. The data derive from a study of shared clonotypes between healthy human individuals. Study conclusions and caveats: Blood was the only sampled material, and tissue repertoires likely differ.

Positively selected for CCR7, the CD45RO-negative cells used as naive CD8 cells excluded terminally differentiated effector memory CD45RA+ cells. Profiling relied on immunoSEQ multiplex PCR, and the TCRdb table lists in-frame clones only, not all of them. The sample has about 2.2 million clones; approximately 92% are singletons. CDR1 is SGDLS, CDR2 YYNGEE, per germline. V lost 0 bases to trimming and J lost 5 bases, with 12 bases between them. The CDR3 runs 15 residues. The sequenced material came from naive CD8+ T cells from PBMCs. The TCR sequence derives from a man aged 18 to 29 in good health. Some clones in this sample may be carry-over from other donors' samples. This chain connects TRBV9 to TRBJ2-1; perhaps TRBD2 as D (6 bases). CDR3 residues: CASSVERRGHNEQFF. CDR3 sequence (DNA): TGTGCCAGCAGCGTAGAGCGGAGGGGCCACAATGAGCAGTTCTTC. Full variable domain (rest looked up from reference TRBV9 and TRBJ2-1): DSGVTQTPKHLITATGQRVTLRCSPRSGDLSVYWYQQSLDQGLQFLIQYYNGEERAKGNILERFSAQQFPDLHSELNLSSLELGDSALYFCASSVERRGHNEQFFGPGTRLTVL.